One and the same sample provided the 15 T cell receptor beta chains below, sequenced in a study of blood T cell repertoires in COVID-19. Using immunoSEQ multiplex PCR, the repertoire was profiled, and TCRdb retains in-frame clones only, with some absent. The sample records roughly 360,000 clones, around 87% being singletons. The specimen was PBMCs or T cells enriched from blood (not recorded which). The receptor set was obtained from a woman under 40 with acute COVID-19.

The chain links TRBV19 to TRBJ1-6, with D perhaps matching TRBD1 (5 bases). CDR3 length: 13 amino acids. V lost 5 bases and J lost 7, with 9 bases in between. Germline V gene data show CDR1 as LNHDA and CDR2 as SQIVND (reference sequence). The CDR3 DNA reads TGTGCCAGTAGTTTCAGGGAAAATTCACCCCTCCACTTT. Translation gives CASSFRENSPLHF.

J is TRBJ1-6 and V is TRBV18; 10 bases fit TRBD1. Germline V gives CDR1 KGHSH, CDR2 LQKENI. The CDR3 contains 15 residues. The trim removed 1 base at V and 8 bases at J, leaving 2 bases unmatched. This chain's CDR3 is CASSPLGTGDSPLHF. The DNA for the CDR3 is TGTGCCAGCTCACCACTAGGGACAGGGGATTCACCCCTCCACTTT.

The chain is built from TRBV19 and TRBJ1-4; 7 nucleotides match TRBD1. The V segment lost 6 bases and the J segment 5 bases; nucleotides outside the gene matches: 3. Germline V gene lookup returns CDR1 LNHDA and CDR2 SQIVND (reference sequence). This CDR3 is built from 13 residues. The CDR3 DNA reads TGTGCCAGTAGCCCGACAGGGAATGAAAAACTGTTTTTT. It is translated as CASSPTGNEKLFF.

The chain combines TRBV30 with TRBJ2-3; 7 bases fit TRBD2. Germline trimming cut 6 bases from V and 5 bases from J; bases unmatched to any gene: 14. CDR3 length equals 15 residues. CDR1 is GTSNPN, CDR2 SVGIG, per germline (reference sequence). As DNA, the CDR3 is TGTGCCTGCAGTCCCACCGGGGGGATATTAGATACGCAGTATTTT. Its protein is CACSPTGGILDTQYF.

As to this clone: Other DNA sequences from this sample encode an identical CDR3 as well. The genes are TRBV9 and TRBJ1-1, with D possibly TRBD1 on 5 matching bases. Germline CDR1 SGDLS, CDR2 YYNGEE. V lost 5 bases, J lost 6 bases, and 17 bases lay in between. The length of the CDR3 is 14 residues. The CDR3, as DNA: TGTGCCAGCAGTAAACGGGACTTGGCATCTGAAGCTTTCTTT. Protein sequence: CASSKRDLASEAFF.

The chain joins TRBV19 to TRBJ2-1, with TRBD1 identical over 10 bases. Trimming cost V 6 bases and J 7 bases; bases outside gene matches: 15. The germline gives CDR1 LNHDA, CDR2 SQIVND (reference sequence). There are 17 residues in the CDR3. CDR3 nucleotides: TGTGCCAGTAGCTCGTTAGGTGGGGGACAGGGGCGGAATGAGCAGTTCTTC. It encodes CASSSLGGGQGRNEQFF.

This rearrangement joins TRBV2 to TRBJ2-7; 11 bases agree with TRBD1. The V and J ends lost 8 bases and 7 bases, in that order; junction bases with no gene match: 7. The germline V gene has CDR1 SNHLY and CDR2 FYNNEI. The CDR3 covers 13 residues. The CDR3 bases are TGTGCCAGCCGGGACAGGGGGAGTGGGGAGCAGTACTTC. Its translation: CASRDRGSGEQYF.

The genes are TRBV20-1 and TRBJ2-3; no reliable D call. Looked up from germline, CDR1 is DFQATT and CDR2 is SNEGSKA (reference sequence). V lost 7 bases to trimming and J lost 6 bases, with 11 bases between them. This CDR3 contains 11 residues. The CDR3 is CSGESEDTQYF. DNA of the CDR3: TGCAGTGGCGAGTCGGAGGATACGCAGTATTTT.

This chain joins TRBV5-1 and TRBJ2-2; D gene ambiguous. From germline, CDR1 is SGHRS and CDR2 YFSETQ. V was shortened by 0 bases and J by 1 base, with 4 bases between the two germline ends. This CDR3 contains 14 residues. The CDR3 DNA is TGCGCCAGCAGCTTGGCCCGGAACACCGGGGAGCTGTTTTTT. The encoded protein is CASSLARNTGELFF.

J is TRBJ1-6 and V is TRBV19; TRBD1 might be the D (5 bases). This CDR3 contains 17 residues. Per the germline V gene, CDR1 is LNHDA and CDR2 is SQIVND (reference sequence). V dropped 6 bases and J dropped 9 bases, with 24 bases sitting between them. For the CDR3, the DNA is TGTGCCAGTAGCATAACACGGGGGGAGAAGGGAGCTTCACCCCTCCACTTT. Protein product: CASSITRGEKGASPLHF.

V gene TRBV27 combines with J gene TRBJ1-2, with 7 bases fitting TRBD1. V trimming: 7 bases; J trimming: 0 bases; junction bases outside the gene matches: 11. CDR1 MNHEY and CDR2 SMNVEV come from the germline V gene (reference sequence). CDR3 length: 16 residues. CDR3 region: CASTPGQGTANYGYTF. In nucleotides, the CDR3 is TGTGCCAGCACCCCCGGCCAGGGGACAGCTAACTATGGCTACACCTTC.

This clone was seen a single time. An end of the junction does not agree with germline; a read error may underlie this. The rearrangement links TRBV12-3 or TRBV12-4 to TRBJ1-5, with a tentative D call TRBD1 (6 bases). The CDR3 consists of 13 residues. The CDR3 sequence is CAGSDRYNQPQHF. In DNA, the CDR3 is TGTGCCGGCAGTGACAGGTACAATCAGCCCCAGCATTTT.

In the case of this clone: Other DNA sequences in the sample encode the same CDR3. The chain uses TRBV3-1 (or the pseudogene TRBV3-2) and TRBJ1-2; TRBD1 matches 8 bases. Germline-derived CDR1 and CDR2 are LGHDT and YNNKEL (reference sequence). The CDR3 has 15 amino acids. V gave up 1 base and J gave up 5 bases; unmatched junction bases: 6. CDR3 sequence reads: CASSQGQGARYGYTF. The CDR3 region has the DNA TGTGCCAGCAGCCAAGGGCAGGGGGCGCGGTATGGCTACACCTTC.

The chain combines TRBV13 with TRBJ1-2; maybe TRBD1 (5 bases). Germline loops: CDR1 PRHDT, CDR2 FYEKMQ (reference sequence). There are 14 residues in the CDR3. V was cut by 5 bases and J by 7 bases, with 17 bases left in between. CDR3 amino acids: CASSPRGRDSGYTF. CDR3 coding DNA: TGTGCCAGCAGCCCCAGAGGCAGGGACTCTGGCTACACCTTC.

The CDR3 region is CASSNDPTGEKLFF. The CDR3 bases are TGTGCCAGCAGTAATGATCCTACCGGGGAAAAACTGTTTTTT. V gene TRBV6-5 combines with J gene TRBJ1-4; D gene unclear. Germline CDR1 reads MNHEY; CDR2 reads SVGAGI. V dropped 5 bases and J dropped 8 bases, with 15 bases sitting between them. This CDR3 is 14 amino acids long.